This entry describes one TCR beta chain. As yet, its antigen is unknown. The germline gives CDR1 MNHEY, CDR2 SVGEGT. Trimming took off 2 bases at V and 3 bases at J, with 10 bases between the two ends. The CDR3 has 15 residues. This sample was taken from a study of T cell responses to AZD1222 COVID-19 vaccine. Points from the study as a whole: The study reported that nearly half of spike-specific TCRs target unmutated variant regions. There were mostly white British donors and more females than males, and clonal diversity was possibly underestimated. Two doses of AZD1222 preceded a rise in Spike-specific TCR breadth and depth.

TCRdb's copy holds only in-frame clones and misses some; the assay was immunoSEQ multiplex PCR. Of about 96,000 clones in the sample, about nine tenths were seen once. Sequenced material: peripheral blood, taken on day 0 of AZD1222 vaccination. The sequence derives from an adult in good health. The V call is TRBV6-2 or TRBV6-3, the J call TRBJ2-2, with D possibly called TRBD1 or TRBD2 (5 bases each). The CDR3: CASSYQGGYTGELFF. The DNA of the CDR3 is TGTGCCAGCAGTTACCAGGGCGGGTACACCGGGGAGCTGTTTTTT.